A selection of T cell receptor beta chains follows, all from one sample in a study of identical twins. TCRdb recomputed calls from the 5' RACE reads with MiXCR, one row per CDR3 protein. The repertoire holds roughly 230,000 distinct CDR3 sequences, with around 8.3% as singletons. These data also formed part of another study, on yellow fever vaccine responses in identical twins.

Sequencing was carried out using CD8+ T cells sorted from blood. The receptors originated from a woman aged 18 to 35 in good health. Each CDR3 is given with its conserved first and last residue. Each record gives: clone size, V gene, J gene, D gene, CDR3 protein, CDR3 DNA. A D gene is named only where the DNA matches it firmly. Clone sizes are given selectively: once, few, many, or a class where the clone is expanded.

>-|TRBV27|TRBJ1-2|-
CASSSRTGNYGYTF
TGTGCCAGCAGTTCTCGGACCGGCAACTATGGCTACACCTTC
>few|TRBV27|TRBJ1-5|TRBD1
CASSPLTGPEPQHF
TGTGCCAGCAGTCCCCTGACAGGGCCCGAGCCCCAGCATTTT
>many|TRBV12-3/TRBV12-4|TRBJ2-5|-
CASSFGVGETQYF
TGTGCCAGCAGTTTTGGGGTGGGGGAGACCCAGTACTTC
>many|TRBV29-1|TRBJ2-5|-
CSVDSGWDLQETQYF
TGCAGCGTTGACTCGGGTTGGGACCTCCAAGAGACCCAGTACTTC
>-|TRBV29-1|TRBJ1-1|-
CSVPLGLRGENTEAFF
TGCAGCGTCCCCCTGGGTCTAAGGGGGGAAAACACTGAAGCTTTCTTT
>few|TRBV4-3|TRBJ2-1|TRBD2
CASSPSGTSGSIRHEQFF
TGCGCCAGCAGCCCTTCCGGGACTAGCGGGAGTATCCGGCATGAGCAGTTCTTC
>few|TRBV11-2|TRBJ2-7|TRBD1
CASSLEGRGLSSYEQYF
TGTGCCAGCAGCTTAGAGGGCAGGGGGCTTAGCTCCTACGAGCAGTACTTC
>many|TRBV29-1|TRBJ2-7|TRBD2
CSVERETDYEQYF
TGCAGCGTTGAGCGGGAGACTGACTACGAGCAGTACTTC
>few|TRBV20-1|TRBJ1-2|TRBD1
CSARETQGVVNYGYTF
TGCAGTGCTAGAGAAACTCAGGGGGTAGTCAACTATGGCTACACCTTC
>-|TRBV5-5|TRBJ2-7|-
CASSLERTAYEQYF
TGTGCCAGCAGCTTGGAGAGGACGGCCTACGAGCAGTACTTC